Listed below are T cell receptor beta chains from one sample, sequenced in a study of cytomegalovirus exposure and HLA in healthy donors. The data were produced by immunoSEQ multiplex PCR, yet TCRdb's version contains in-frame clones alone and is incomplete. The table lists roughly 110,000 clones, approximately 74% of them singletons. Sequences were obtained from PBMCs. The receptors were sampled from a woman aged 40 to 50 in good health and CMV-seropositive. CDR3s include the opening cysteine and the closing phenylalanine or tryptophan. The D gene is left open where the match is weak. Size is omitted from some rows. Given values are once, few, many or a class for expanded clones.

DNA,CDR3,J,V,size,D
TGTGCCAGCAGTTACTCTTCCGGACACCAACCCTACGAGCAGTACTTC,CASSYSSGHQPYEQYF,TRBJ2-7,TRBV6-5,.,.
TGCGCCAGCAGCCAAAGTTTAATGGGGCTGGGTGAAGCTTTCTTT,CASSQSLMGLGEAFF,TRBJ1-1,TRBV4-3,.,.
TGTGCCAGTAGTATAGCCGGGACCGGGGGATATGGCTACACCTTC,CASSIAGTGGYGYTF,TRBJ1-2,TRBV19,.,.
TGCGCCAGCAGCTTGGGCGCGCTCGGGACAGCACAAGAGACCCAGTACTTC,CASSLGALGTAQETQYF,TRBJ2-5,TRBV5-1,.,TRBD1
TGTGCCTGGGGAAGGGGGCTGGCGCGGACCTTC,CAWGRGLARTF,TRBJ1-2,TRBV30,.,TRBD1
TGTGCCAGCAGTCACAGGGGCATGAACACTGAAGCTTTCTTT,CASSHRGMNTEAFF,TRBJ1-1,TRBV6-5,.,TRBD1
TGCGCCAGCAGCTTGGCCTCGGAGATGGGTGCTTTCTTT,CASSLASEMGAFF,TRBJ1-1,TRBV5-1,.,.
TGTGCCTGGAGTGCACAGAATGAGCAGTTCTTC,CAWSAQNEQFF,TRBJ2-1,TRBV30,.,.
TGCGCCAGCAGCTTGGATCCGCGGCAGATAAACACCGGGGAGCTGTTTTTT,CASSLDPRQINTGELFF,TRBJ2-2,TRBV5-1,once,.
TGTGCCACCAGCAGAGGGGGGCAGGGTAATGAAAAACTGTTTTTT,CATSRGGQGNEKLFF,TRBJ1-4,TRBV15,.,.
TGTGCCAGCAGCGTACAGGGACAGGGCACTGAAGCTTTCTTT,CASSVQGQGTEAFF,TRBJ1-1,TRBV9,.,TRBD1
TGTGCCAGCAGTCCCGGCGGGGGGATCAATCAGCCCCAGCATTTT,CASSPGGGINQPQHF,TRBJ1-5,TRBV5-6,.,.
TGTGCCAGCAGCGTAGCCCAGGGTCTCACAGATACGCAGTATTTT,CASSVAQGLTDTQYF,TRBJ2-3,TRBV9,few,.
TGTGCCAGCAGCGCCGGGACAGGGAATCAGCCCCAGCATTTT,CASSAGTGNQPQHF,TRBJ1-5,TRBV9,.,TRBD1
TGTGCCAGCAGCAAAATCGTAACAGACTATAGCAATCAGCCCCAGCATTTT,CASSKIVTDYSNQPQHF,TRBJ1-5,TRBV21-1,.,.
TGTGCCATCAGTGACGGGGGTGGAGGATTTGGTGAGCAGTTCTTC,CAISDGGGGFGEQFF,TRBJ2-1,TRBV10-3,.,.
TGTGCCAGCAGTGAAGGGGAAGATACGCAGTATTTT,CASSEGEDTQYF,TRBJ2-3,TRBV9,once,.
TGTGCCAGCAGCTTGGGGGAGGGGACTTATGGCTACACCTTC,CASSLGEGTYGYTF,TRBJ1-2,TRBV7-6,.,.
TGTGCCAGCAGTGTGGGACAGGGTTCTTTTGACTATGGCTACACCTTC,CASSVGQGSFDYGYTF,TRBJ1-2,TRBV25-1,.,TRBD1
TGTGCCAGCAGCTTACGGGTCAGCTCTGGAAACACCATATATTTT,CASSLRVSSGNTIYF,TRBJ1-3,TRBV7-2,.,.
TGTGCCACCAGCAGGGGACAGGGGGCGGCCTATGGCTACACCTTC,CATSRGQGAAYGYTF,TRBJ1-2,TRBV15,.,TRBD1
TGTGCCTGGAGTGCCCCTCTACAGGGAAAAGGCTATGGCTACACCTTC,CAWSAPLQGKGYGYTF,TRBJ1-2,TRBV30,.,.
TGTGCCAGCAGTTACAGGGGGACCTACGAGCAGTACTTC,CASSYRGTYEQYF,TRBJ2-7,TRBV5-4,.,TRBD1
TGTGCTACACAAGGCGGGGACGAAAACATTCAGTACTTC,CATQGGDENIQYF,TRBJ2-4,TRBV2,.,.
TGTGCCAGCAGTTACGGGACAGGAACATATTCACCCCTCCACTTT,CASSYGTGTYSPLHF,TRBJ1-6,TRBV6-5,few,TRBD1
TGTGCCAGCAGCCGGGGACAGGGGGACTCCTACGAGCAGTACTTC,CASSRGQGDSYEQYF,TRBJ2-7,TRBV5-4,.,TRBD1
TGTGCCAGCATTTCAGACAGGGAACTGAACACTGAAGCTTTCTTT,CASISDRELNTEAFF,TRBJ1-1,TRBV25-1,.,TRBD1
TGTGCCAGCAGGGGGCCCGTAGGGAAAAATGAGCAGTTCTTC,CASRGPVGKNEQFF,TRBJ2-1,TRBV2,.,.
TGTGCCAGCAATTGGGGCGCGGACACCGGGGAGCTGTTTTTT,CASNWGADTGELFF,TRBJ2-2,TRBV2,.,.
TGCGCCAGCAGTGAGTCATTGGTAGCGGGGGCCAACAATGAGCAGTTCTTC,CASSESLVAGANNEQFF,TRBJ2-1,TRBV10-1,.,TRBD2
TGCGCCAGCAGCCCTGGGCAGGGAAACTATGGCTACACCTTC,CASSPGQGNYGYTF,TRBJ1-2,TRBV5-1,.,.
TGCGCCAGCAGCACGGGACAGACAACTAATGAAAAACTGTTTTTT,CASSTGQTTNEKLFF,TRBJ1-4,TRBV5-1,.,TRBD1
TGCGCCAGCAGTTCCCCGGGACATACCTACGAGCAGTACTTC,CASSSPGHTYEQYF,TRBJ2-7,TRBV10-2,.,.
TGTGCCAGCAGCACTCGACAGGGTAGCTATGGCTACACCTTC,CASSTRQGSYGYTF,TRBJ1-2,TRBV13,.,TRBD1
TGTGCCAGCAGTTACTCTTTGGGGACACAGGATACGCAGTATTTT,CASSYSLGTQDTQYF,TRBJ2-3,TRBV6-5,.,.
TGTGCCAGCAAACTAACAGGGATCAGCACTGAAGCTTTCTTT,CASKLTGISTEAFF,TRBJ1-1,TRBV6-5,.,.
TGCGCCAGCAGCTTAGAGATAGGGGCCTACGAGCAGTACTTC,CASSLEIGAYEQYF,TRBJ2-7,TRBV5-1,.,.
TGTGCCAGCAGCGGGCGGGGGGGCCCGGAGACCCAGTACTTC,CASSGRGGPETQYF,TRBJ2-5,TRBV7-3,.,TRBD2
TGTGCCAGCAGCGCCATGGGACATTCTGAGCAGTTCTTC,CASSAMGHSEQFF,TRBJ2-1,TRBV9,.,.
TGTGCCAGCAGTTTGTCATTCTCTGGAAACACCATATATTTT,CASSLSFSGNTIYF,TRBJ1-3,TRBV6-5,.,.